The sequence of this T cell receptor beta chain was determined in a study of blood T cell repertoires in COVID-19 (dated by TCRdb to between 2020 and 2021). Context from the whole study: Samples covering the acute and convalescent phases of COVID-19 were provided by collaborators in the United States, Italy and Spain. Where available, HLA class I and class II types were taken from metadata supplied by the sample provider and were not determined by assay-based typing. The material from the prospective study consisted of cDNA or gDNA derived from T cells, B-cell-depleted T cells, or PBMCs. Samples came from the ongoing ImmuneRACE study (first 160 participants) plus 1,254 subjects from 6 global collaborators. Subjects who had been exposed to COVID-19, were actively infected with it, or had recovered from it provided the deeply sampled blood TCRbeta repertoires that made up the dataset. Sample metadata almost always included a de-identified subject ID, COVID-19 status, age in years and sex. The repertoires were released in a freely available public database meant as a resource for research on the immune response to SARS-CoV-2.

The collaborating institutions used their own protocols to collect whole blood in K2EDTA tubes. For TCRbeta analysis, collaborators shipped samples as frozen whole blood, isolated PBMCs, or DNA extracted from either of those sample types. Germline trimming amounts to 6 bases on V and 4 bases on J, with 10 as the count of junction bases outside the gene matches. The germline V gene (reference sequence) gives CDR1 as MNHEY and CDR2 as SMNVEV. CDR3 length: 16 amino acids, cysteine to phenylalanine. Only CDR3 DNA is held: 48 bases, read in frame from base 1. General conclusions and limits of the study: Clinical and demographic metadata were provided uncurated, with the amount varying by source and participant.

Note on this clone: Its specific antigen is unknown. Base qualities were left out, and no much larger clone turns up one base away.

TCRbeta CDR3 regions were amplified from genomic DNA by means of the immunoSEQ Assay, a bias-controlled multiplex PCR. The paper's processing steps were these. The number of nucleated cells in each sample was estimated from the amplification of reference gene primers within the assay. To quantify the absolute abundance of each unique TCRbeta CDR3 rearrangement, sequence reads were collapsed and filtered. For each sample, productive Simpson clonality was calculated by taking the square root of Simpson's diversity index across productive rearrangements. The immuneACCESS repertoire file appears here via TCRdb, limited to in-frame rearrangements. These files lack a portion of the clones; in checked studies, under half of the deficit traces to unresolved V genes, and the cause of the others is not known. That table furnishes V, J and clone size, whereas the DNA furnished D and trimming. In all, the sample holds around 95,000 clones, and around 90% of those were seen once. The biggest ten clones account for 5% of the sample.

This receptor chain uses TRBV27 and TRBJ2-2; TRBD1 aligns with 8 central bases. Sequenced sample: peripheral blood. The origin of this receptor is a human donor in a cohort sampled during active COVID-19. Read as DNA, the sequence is TGTGCCAGCAGGGCCACAGGGGGTTTTAGCACCGGGGAGCTGTTTTTT. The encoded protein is CASRATGGFSTGELFF.